The source of this T cell receptor (beta chain) is a study of blood T cell repertoires in COVID-19. The wider study: COVID-19 samples, acute and convalescent, were from the United States, Italy and Spain. T cells, B-cell-depleted T cells, or PBMCs provided the cDNA or gDNA that served as material.

This clone was seen a handful of times. The CDR3 totals 15 residues. The V gene's germline CDR1 is KGHSH and CDR2 LQKENI. Between the trimmed V and J ends, which lost 1 base and 8 bases, there was a span of 14 bases. In the study's own analysis: Counts of nucleated cells, estimated from reference gene primer amplification, were obtained. Sequencing used immunoSEQ multiplex PCR; TCRdb keeps in-frame clones, though not all of them. D and trimming come from the DNA, and the V and J calls and clone size come from that table. The sample lists approximately 60,000 clones, approximately 80% seen once, with around 14% in the top ten.

The origin of this receptor is a man at least 80 years old with acute or convalescent COVID-19. V and J are TRBV18 and TRBJ1-4; a weak D match, TRBD1 (5 bases). Sequencing was done on a sample of peripheral blood. CDR3: CASSPRGVMEEKLFF. The CDR3 DNA follows: TGTGCCAGCTCACCACGGGGGGTAATGGAGGAAAAACTGTTTTTT.